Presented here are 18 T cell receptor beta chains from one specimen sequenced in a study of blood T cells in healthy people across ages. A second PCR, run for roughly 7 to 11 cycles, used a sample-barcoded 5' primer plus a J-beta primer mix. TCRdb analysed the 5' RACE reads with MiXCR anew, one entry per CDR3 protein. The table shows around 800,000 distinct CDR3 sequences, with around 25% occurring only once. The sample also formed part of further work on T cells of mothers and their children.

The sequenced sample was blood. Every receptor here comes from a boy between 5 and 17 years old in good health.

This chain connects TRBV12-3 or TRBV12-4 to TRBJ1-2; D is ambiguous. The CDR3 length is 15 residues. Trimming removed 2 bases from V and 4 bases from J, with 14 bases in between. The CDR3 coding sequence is TGTGCCAGCAGTTTAAGGATTGACGGAGCCTATGGCTACACCTTC. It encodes CASSLRIDGAYGYTF.

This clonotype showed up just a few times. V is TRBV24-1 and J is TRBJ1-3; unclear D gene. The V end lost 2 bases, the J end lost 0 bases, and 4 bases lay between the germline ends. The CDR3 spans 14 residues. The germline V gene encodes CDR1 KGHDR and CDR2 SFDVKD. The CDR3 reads CATSDSPSGNTIYF. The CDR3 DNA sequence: TGTGCCACCAGTGATTCTCCCTCTGGAAACACCATATATTTT.

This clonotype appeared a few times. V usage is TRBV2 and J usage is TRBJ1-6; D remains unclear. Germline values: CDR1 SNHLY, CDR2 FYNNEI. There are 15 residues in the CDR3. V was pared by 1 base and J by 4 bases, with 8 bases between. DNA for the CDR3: TGTGCCAGCAGTGAAGAAGCCCCTTATAATTCACCCCTCCACTTT. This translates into CASSEEAPYNSPLHF.

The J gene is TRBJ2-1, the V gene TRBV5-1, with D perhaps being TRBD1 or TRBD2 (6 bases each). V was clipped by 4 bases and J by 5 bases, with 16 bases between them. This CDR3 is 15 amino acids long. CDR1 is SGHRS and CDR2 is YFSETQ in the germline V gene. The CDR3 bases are TGCGCCAGCAGCCTGGGGGGCTCCTTAGACAATGAGCAGTTCTTC. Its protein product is CASSLGGSLDNEQFF.

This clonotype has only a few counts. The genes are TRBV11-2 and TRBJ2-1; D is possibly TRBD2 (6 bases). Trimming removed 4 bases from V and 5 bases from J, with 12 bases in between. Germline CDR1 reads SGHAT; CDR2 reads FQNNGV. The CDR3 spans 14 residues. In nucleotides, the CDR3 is TGTGCCAGCAGCTCCCCGGGAGCACACAATGAGCAGTTCTTC. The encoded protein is CASSSPGAHNEQFF.

CDR3 in DNA: TGCAGTGCCACCGGGACACAATCCTACGAGCAGTACTTC. It translates to CSATGTQSYEQYF. The rearrangement uses TRBV20-1 and TRBJ2-5; a possible D gene is TRBD1 (6 bases). Near its end, the DNA agrees better with TRBJ2-7, so the J call may be wrong. The CDR3 has 13 residues. CDR1 and CDR2 (germline): DFQATT, SNEGSKA (reference sequence).

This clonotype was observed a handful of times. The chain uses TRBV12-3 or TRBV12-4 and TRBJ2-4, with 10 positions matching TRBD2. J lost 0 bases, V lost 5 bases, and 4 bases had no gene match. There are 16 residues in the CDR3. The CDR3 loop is CASSVLAGLAKNIQYF. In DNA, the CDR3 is TGTGCCAGCAGTGTACTAGCGGGGTTAGCCAAAAACATTCAGTACTTC.

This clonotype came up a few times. The CDR3 spells CATQGRRGGGETQYF. The CDR3 nucleotides read TGTGCCACGCAAGGTCGGAGGGGGGGCGGTGAGACCCAGTACTTC. The J gene is TRBJ2-5, the V gene TRBV7-6; a weak D match, TRBD2 (7 bases). The CDR3 has 15 amino acids. V lost 10 bases and J 5 bases, leaving 23 bases between the germline ends. The germline V gene has CDR1 SGHVS and CDR2 FNYEAQ.

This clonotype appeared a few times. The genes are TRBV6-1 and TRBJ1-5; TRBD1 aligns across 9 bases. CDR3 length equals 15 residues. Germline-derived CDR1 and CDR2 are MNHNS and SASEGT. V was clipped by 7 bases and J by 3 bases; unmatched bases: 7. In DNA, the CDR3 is TGTGCCAGCACCAGGACAGGGGAAGACAATCAGCCCCAGCATTTT. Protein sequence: CASTRTGEDNQPQHF.

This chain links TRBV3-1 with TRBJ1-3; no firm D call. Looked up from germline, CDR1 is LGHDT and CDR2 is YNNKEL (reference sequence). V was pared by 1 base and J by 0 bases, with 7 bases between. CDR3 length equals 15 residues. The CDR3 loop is CASSQGYSSGNTIYF. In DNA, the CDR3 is TGTGCCAGCAGCCAAGGGTACTCCTCTGGAAACACCATATATTTT.

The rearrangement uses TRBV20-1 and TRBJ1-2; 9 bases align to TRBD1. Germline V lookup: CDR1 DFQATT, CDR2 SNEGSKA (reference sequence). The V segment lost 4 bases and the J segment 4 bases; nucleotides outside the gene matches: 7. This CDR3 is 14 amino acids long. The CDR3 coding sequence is TGCAGTGCTACCCATGGACAGGGGACCTATGGCTACACCTTC. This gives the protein CSATHGQGTYGYTF.

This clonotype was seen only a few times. The CDR3 region is CASSQSRGRNQETQYF. The CDR3 DNA reads as TGCGCCAGCAGCCAATCCCGGGGACGGAACCAAGAGACCCAGTACTTC. The V and J genes are TRBV4-1 and TRBJ2-5; either TRBD1 or TRBD2 may fit D (5 bases each). Germline V lookup: CDR1 MGHRA, CDR2 YSYEKL. With 2 bases removed from V and 0 bases from J, the gap between germline ends came to 13 bases. The CDR3 sequence is 16 residues long.

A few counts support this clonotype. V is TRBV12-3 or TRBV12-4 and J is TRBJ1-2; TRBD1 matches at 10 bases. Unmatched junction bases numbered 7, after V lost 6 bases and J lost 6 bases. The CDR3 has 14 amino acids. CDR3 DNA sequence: TGTGCCAGCAGACGCGGGACAGGGGAACATGGCTACACCTTC. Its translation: CASRRGTGEHGYTF.

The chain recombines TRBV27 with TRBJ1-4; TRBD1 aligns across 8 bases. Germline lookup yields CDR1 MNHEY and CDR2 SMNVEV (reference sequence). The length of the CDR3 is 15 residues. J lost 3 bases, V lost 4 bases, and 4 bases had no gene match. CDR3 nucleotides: TGTGCCAGCAGTTCGGTGGGACAGGCTAATGAAAAACTGTTTTTT. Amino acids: CASSSVGQANEKLFF.

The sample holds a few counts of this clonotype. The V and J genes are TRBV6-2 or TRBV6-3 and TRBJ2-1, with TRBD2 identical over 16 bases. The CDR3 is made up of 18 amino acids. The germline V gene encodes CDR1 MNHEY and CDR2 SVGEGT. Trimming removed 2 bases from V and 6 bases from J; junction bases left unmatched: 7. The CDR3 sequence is CASSYLLGLAGGGNEQFF. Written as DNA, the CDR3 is TGTGCCAGCAGTTACCTTCTGGGACTAGCGGGGGGGGGCAATGAGCAGTTCTTC.

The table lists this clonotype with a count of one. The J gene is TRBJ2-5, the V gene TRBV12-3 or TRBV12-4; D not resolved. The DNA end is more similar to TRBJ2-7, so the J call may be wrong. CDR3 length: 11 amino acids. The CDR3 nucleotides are TGTGCCAGCAGTAACAACTACGAGCAGTACTTC. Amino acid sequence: CASSNNYEQYF.

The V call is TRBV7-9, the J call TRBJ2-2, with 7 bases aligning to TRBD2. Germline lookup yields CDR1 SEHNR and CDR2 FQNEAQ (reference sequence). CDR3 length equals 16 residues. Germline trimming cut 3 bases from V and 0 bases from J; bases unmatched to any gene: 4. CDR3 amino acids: CASSFVAGANTGELFF. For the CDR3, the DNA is TGTGCCAGCAGCTTTGTAGCGGGTGCGAACACCGGGGAGCTGTTTTTT. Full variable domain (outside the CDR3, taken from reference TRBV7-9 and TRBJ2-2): DTGVSQNPRHKITKRGQNVTFRCDPISEHNRLYWYRQTLGQGPEFLTYFQNEAQLEKSRLLSDRFSAERPKGSFSTLEIQRTEQGDSAMYLCASSFVAGANTGELFFGEGSRLTVL.

The CDR3 DNA reads TGTGCCAGCAGCGTAGGACTAGCGGGGGGAAGCTCCTACAATGAGCAGTTCTTC. This codes for CASSVGLAGGSSYNEQFF. The rearrangement links TRBV9 to TRBJ2-1; 13 bases fit TRBD2. The CDR3 length is 18 residues. Trimming took 0 bases from V and 0 from J; bases not matched to a gene: 3. CDR1 SGDLS and CDR2 YYNGEE come from the germline V gene.